Below, one T cell receptor (beta chain) is given with its context. Antigen unknown. Clones were read by immunoSEQ multiplex PCR, and TCRdb kept only the in-frame ones, dropping some. Here the sample spans some 71,000 clones, 65% to 85% being singletons. The data stem from a study of OX40 agonist ivuxolimab in advanced cancers. Points from the study as a whole: More expanded clones were seen, on average, in CD8+ T cells than in CD4+. Some nonresponders likewise displayed low normalized T-cell clonal expansion.

With 3 bases clipped from V and 1 base from J, the junction kept 5 bases outside the gene matches. CDR3 size: 15 residues. The germline CDR1 and CDR2 sequences are KGHSH and LQKENI. With baseline, cycle 4 day 1, and cycle 7 day 1 as timepoints, blood was sampled. This clonotype was obtained from an adult with an advanced solid tumor such as melanoma, head and neck, liver or kidney cancer. The chain employs TRBV18 and TRBJ1-1; 7 nucleotides align to TRBD1. The specimen was CD4+ or CD8+ T cells sorted from blood, collected in a trial of the OX40 agonist ivuxolimab. The CDR3 spells CASSPVPGGNTEAFF. Written as DNA, the CDR3 is TGTGCCAGCTCACCCGTACCAGGGGGGAACACTGAAGCTTTCTTT.